These 20 T cell receptor beta chains came from one sample sequenced in a study of blood T cell repertoires in COVID-19. Libraries were prepared by immunoSEQ multiplex PCR; TCRdb keeps only in-frame clonotypes and omits some of them. The sample carries over 300,000 clones, about nine tenths recorded once. Sequenced: PBMCs or T cells enriched from blood (not recorded which). The receptors stem from a woman aged 40 to 50 who had recovered from COVID-19.

The rearrangement links TRBV13 to TRBJ2-7; TRBD2 is a possible D gene (6 bases). The CDR3 runs to 14 residues. Trimming stripped 2 bases from V and 4 bases from J, with 12 bases between. The V gene's germline CDR1 is PRHDT and CDR2 FYEKMQ (reference sequence). The CDR3 sequence: CASSLKGLVYEQYF. As DNA, the CDR3 is TGTGCCAGCAGCTTAAAGGGACTCGTATACGAGCAGTACTTC.

The chain has TRBV9 and TRBJ2-7; tentatively, D is TRBD2 (5 bases). Trimming stripped 0 bases from V and 4 bases from J, with 11 bases between. Germline CDR1 SGDLS, CDR2 YYNGEE. CDR3 length: 14 amino acids. The CDR3 loop reads CASSVAGRDYEQYF. The CDR3, as DNA: TGTGCCAGCAGCGTAGCGGGAAGGGATTACGAGCAGTACTTC.

The chain uses TRBV29-1 and TRBJ1-1; 7 bases agree with TRBD1. The CDR3 loop spans 15 amino acids. J gave up 0 bases and V 6 bases, and 10 bases lay outside the gene matches. Germline loops: CDR1 SQVTM, CDR2 ANQGSEA. The CDR3 region is CSVWDSIAMNTEAFF. The CDR3 DNA reads as TGCAGCGTGTGGGACAGTATAGCTATGAACACTGAAGCTTTCTTT.

The chain links TRBV19 to TRBJ2-5; 12 positions match TRBD2. This CDR3 is built from 16 residues. V lost 2 bases to trimming and J lost 1 base; unmatched junction nucleotides: 2. Germline lookup yields CDR1 LNHDA and CDR2 SQIVND (reference sequence). The chain's CDR3 is CASSIWTSGIQETQYF. CDR3 nucleotide sequence: TGTGCCAGTAGTATATGGACTAGCGGGATCCAAGAGACCCAGTACTTC.

The rearrangement uses TRBV28 and TRBJ1-2; D is unresolved. CDR3 size: 10 residues. Trimming pared 5 bases from V and 8 bases from J, leaving 6 bases between. Germline CDR1 and CDR2: MDHEN and SYDVKM. CDR3 nucleotides: TGTGCCAGCAGTCCCCCAGGCTACACCTTC. This gives the protein CASSPPGYTF.

This clone was observed once. The CDR3 spells CASSLEGGLAGPEQYF. The CDR3 DNA follows: TGTGCCAGCAGCTTAGAAGGGGGACTAGCGGGGCCCGAGCAGTACTTC. This sequence joins TRBV11-2 and TRBJ2-7, with 13 bases lining up with TRBD2. The length of the CDR3 is 16 residues. Germline V gives CDR1 SGHAT, CDR2 FQNNGV. J was trimmed by 6 bases and V by 0 bases; bases with no gene match: 5.

The chain links TRBV19 to TRBJ2-7; 8 nucleotides match TRBD2. The CDR3 is 14 amino acids. Germline assignment: CDR1 LNHDA and CDR2 SQIVND (reference sequence). The V segment lost 3 bases and the J segment 5 bases; nucleotides outside the gene matches: 6. As DNA, the CDR3 is TGTGCCAGTAGTATGATCCCGGGAGGGAACGAGCAGTACTTC. Translating gives CASSMIPGGNEQYF.

The chain has TRBV7-6 and TRBJ2-1; 14 bases match TRBD2. In germline, CDR1 is SGHVS, CDR2 FNYEAQ. V trimming: 5 bases; J trimming: 4 bases; junction bases outside the gene matches: 7. The CDR3 has 17 residues. CDR3 in amino acids: CASSARLAGGSYNEQFF. CDR3 sequence (DNA): TGTGCCAGCAGCGCCCGACTAGCGGGGGGGTCTTACAATGAGCAGTTCTTC. The variable domain in full, with the rest retrieved from reference TRBV7-6 and TRBJ2-1, is GAGVSQSPRYKVTKRGQDVALRCDPISGHVSLYWYRQALGQGPEFLTYFNYEAQQDKSGLPNDRFSAERPEGSISTLTIQRTEQRDSAMYRCASSARLAGGSYNEQFFGPGTRLTVL.

V and J are TRBV4-1 and TRBJ1-4, with D tentatively TRBD1 (5 bases). V dropped 2 bases and J dropped 5 bases, with 12 bases sitting between them. Germline CDR1 is MGHRA and CDR2 is YSYEKL. This CDR3 comprises 15 residues. The CDR3 nucleotides read TGCGCCAGCAGCCAAATCAGGGCGGGAAATGAAAAACTGTTTTTT. This sequence encodes CASSQIRAGNEKLFF.

CDR3 bases: TGTGCCAGCAGCCCGGGACTAGCGGGAGCTCACAATGAGCAGTTCTTC. Encoded protein: CASSPGLAGAHNEQFF. The V gene is TRBV3-1 (or the pseudogene TRBV3-2), the J gene TRBJ2-1; 14 nucleotides align to TRBD2. CDR3 length: 16 amino acids. V trimming: 4 bases; J trimming: 5 bases; junction bases outside the gene matches: 4. Germline CDR1 and CDR2: LGHDT and YNNKEL (reference sequence).

The rearrangement joins TRBV19 to TRBJ2-5; 7 bases map to TRBD2. Germline CDR1 reads LNHDA; CDR2 reads SQIVND (reference sequence). V was pared by 1 base and J by 2 bases, with 4 bases of the junction left unmatched. This CDR3 is 15 amino acids long. The CDR3 DNA is TGTGCCAGTAGTATAGCTTTGGGACTACAAGAGACCCAGTACTTC. Translated, it gives CASSIALGLQETQYF.

The gene calls are TRBV19 and TRBJ1-2; a weak D match, TRBD1 (6 bases). The CDR3 totals 11 residues. Deletions cut 10 bases from V and 2 bases from J, with 8 bases between. The germline CDR1 and CDR2 sequences are LNHDA and SQIVND (reference sequence). In nucleotides, the CDR3 is TGTGCCACCGGACAGAACTATGGCTACACCTTC. It translates to CATGQNYGYTF.

The chain combines TRBV28 with TRBJ2-5; D ambiguous. The V end was cut by 6 bases, the J end by 5 bases, with 13 bases between. Germline CDR1 MDHEN, CDR2 SYDVKM. The CDR3 is 13 amino acids. The CDR3 reads CASSLAAWETQYF. CDR3 in DNA: TGTGCCAGCAGCCTTGCAGCGTGGGAGACCCAGTACTTC. The variable domain in full, completed from reference TRBV28 and TRBJ2-5, reads DVKVTQSSRYLVKRTGEKVFLECVQDMDHENMFWYRQDPGLGLRLIYFSYDVKMKEKGDIPEGYSVSREKKERFSLILESASTNQTSMYLCASSLAAWETQYFGPGTRLLVL.

CDR3 in amino acids: CASSGGTSGGPYEQYF. CDR3 sequence (DNA): TGTGCCAGCAGCGGGGGAACTAGCGGGGGCCCCTACGAGCAGTACTTC. The rearrangement joins TRBV9 to TRBJ2-7, with 11 bases identical to TRBD2. This CDR3 comprises 16 residues. The trim removed 3 bases at V and 2 bases at J, leaving 7 bases unmatched. Germline CDR1 SGDLS, CDR2 YYNGEE. Filled out from reference TRBV9 and TRBJ2-7, the complete variable domain reads DSGVTQTPKHLITATGQRVTLRCSPRSGDLSVYWYQQSLDQGLQFLIQYYNGEERAKGNILERFSAQQFPDLHSELNLSSLELGDSALYFCASSGGTSGGPYEQYFGPGTRLTVT.

J is TRBJ2-1 and V is TRBV6-5, with D tentatively TRBD2 (6 bases). V lost 6 bases, J lost 6 bases, and 9 bases lay in between. CDR3 length: 12 residues. Germline loops: CDR1 MNHEY, CDR2 SVGAGI. CDR3 sequence: CASSPTSNEQFF. The CDR3 bases are TGTGCCAGCAGCCCGACTAGCAATGAGCAGTTCTTC.

V usage is TRBV6-5 and J usage is TRBJ2-1; 7 positions match TRBD2. There are 14 residues in the CDR3. J was trimmed by 4 bases and V by 3 bases; bases with no gene match: 3. Germline V lookup: CDR1 MNHEY, CDR2 SVGAGI. CDR3 DNA sequence: TGTGCCAGCAGTTATAGCGGGCCTTACAATGAGCAGTTCTTC. Encoded protein: CASSYSGPYNEQFF.

The genes are TRBV7-8 and TRBJ2-7, with D perhaps matching TRBD2 (6 bases). V gave up 3 bases and J gave up 3 bases, with 9 bases separating them. The CDR3 covers 13 residues. Germline CDR1 reads SGHVS; CDR2 reads FQNEAQ. CDR3 sequence reads: CASSFGGSYEQYF. CDR3 nucleotide sequence: TGTGCCAGCAGCTTTGGGGGGAGCTACGAGCAGTACTTC.

The gene calls are TRBV11-2 and TRBJ2-5; TRBD1 is a possible D gene (5 bases). This CDR3 has 14 residues. Looked up from germline, CDR1 is SGHAT and CDR2 is FQNNGV. The V and J ends lost 3 bases and 4 bases respectively, with 12 bases between them. CDR3 coding DNA: TGTGCCAGCAGCTTGATGGGGCCTCGAGAGACCCAGTACTTC. Residues: CASSLMGPRETQYF.

The rearrangement joins TRBV30 to TRBJ1-4, with unresolved D. The CDR3 has 12 residues. Germline CDR1 reads GTSNPN; CDR2 reads SVGIG (reference sequence). V lost 5 bases and J lost 8, with 12 bases in between. CDR3 bases: TGTGCCTGGTCCTCGGGAGGGGAAAAACTGTTTTTT. Translating gives CAWSSGGEKLFF.

This clone showed up just once. The chain recombines TRBV5-4 with TRBJ1-2; D perhaps matches TRBD1 (6 bases). The V gene lost 4 bases and the J gene lost 2 bases, with 12 bases spanning the gap. This CDR3 is built from 14 residues. Germline CDR1 and CDR2: SGHNT and YYREEE (reference sequence). CDR3 sequence reads: CASSPGVSNYGYTF. The DNA for the CDR3 is TGTGCCAGCAGCCCAGGGGTTAGCAACTATGGCTACACCTTC.